Sequencing of this T cell receptor beta chain was carried out in a study of cytomegalovirus exposure and HLA in healthy donors. Study-wide background: HLA-typed donors contributed around 88 million unique TCRs, which were held in an early data release. Notes on the study in general: Altogether, 170 or so TCR beta chains were recorded as cytomegalovirus-associated. Accurate HLA-A and HLA-B prediction from TCR beta sequences was reported for most subjects. Highly shared variants forming one cluster were likely a sequencing artifact.

Notes on this clone: Its antigen is not identified.

The V gene's germline CDR1 is MGHRA and CDR2 YSYEKL. This CDR3 has 18 amino acids. Trimming cost V 2 bases and J 0 bases; bases outside gene matches: 7. In the PCR, 60 Vbeta and 13 Jbeta primers were used. Assay: immunoSEQ multiplex PCR; the TCRdb copy retains only in-frame clones and omits some. Of 95,000 to 150,000 clones listed, roughly 73% are singletons. The clonotype comes from a man aged 55 to 70 in good health and CMV-seropositive. This chain connects TRBV4-1 to TRBJ2-3; TRBD1 matches at 11 bases. The sequenced sample was PBMCs. The CDR3 reads CASSQTGTGGYSTDTQYF. The CDR3, as DNA: TGCGCCAGCAGCCAAACCGGGACAGGGGGATATAGCACAGATACGCAGTATTTT.